Listed here is a single T cell receptor (beta chain). At the DNA level, this CDR3 is encoded by other sequences in the same sample as well. This record belongs to a study of siplizumab effects on memory and regulatory T cells. The CDR3 extends over 13 amino acids. In germline, CDR1 is WNHNN, CDR2 SYGVQD (reference sequence). Trimming took 5 bases from V and 3 from J, leaving 10 bases between them. Using immunoSEQ multiplex PCR, the repertoire was profiled, and TCRdb retains in-frame clones only, with some absent. The table records about 63,000 clones, 83% of them present only once. This rearrangement joins TRBV10-1 to TRBJ1-1; D ambiguous. The sample was memory CD4+ T cells sorted from blood. The source is a human donor in good health. The CDR3 region has the DNA TGCGCCAGCAGTCCCAGGTCCGACACTGAAGCTTTCTTT. As protein: CASSPRSDTEAFF.